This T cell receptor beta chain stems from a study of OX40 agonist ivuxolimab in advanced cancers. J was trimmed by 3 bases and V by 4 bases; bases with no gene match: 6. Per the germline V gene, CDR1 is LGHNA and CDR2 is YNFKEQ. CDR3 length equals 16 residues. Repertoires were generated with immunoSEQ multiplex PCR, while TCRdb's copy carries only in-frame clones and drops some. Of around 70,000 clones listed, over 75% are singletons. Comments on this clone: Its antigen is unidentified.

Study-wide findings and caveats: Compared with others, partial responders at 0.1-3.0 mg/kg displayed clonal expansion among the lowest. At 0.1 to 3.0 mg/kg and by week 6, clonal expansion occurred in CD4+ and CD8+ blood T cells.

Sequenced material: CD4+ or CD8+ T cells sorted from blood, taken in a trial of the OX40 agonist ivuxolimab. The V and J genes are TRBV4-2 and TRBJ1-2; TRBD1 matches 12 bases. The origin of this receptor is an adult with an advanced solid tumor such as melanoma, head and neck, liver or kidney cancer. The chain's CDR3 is CASSLPGTGGHYGYTF. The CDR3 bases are TGTGCCAGCAGCCTTCCCGGGACAGGGGGCCACTATGGCTACACCTTC.